Listed below are T cell receptor beta chains from one sample, sequenced in a study of OX40 agonist ivuxolimab in advanced cancers. Profiled with immunoSEQ multiplex PCR; TCRdb holds only in-frame clones, not every one. The sample holds approximately 70,000 clones, around nine tenths seen once. The sample here was CD4+ or CD8+ T cells sorted from blood, taken in a trial of the OX40 agonist ivuxolimab. All receptors come from an adult with an advanced solid tumor such as melanoma, head and neck, liver or kidney cancer. The CDR3 runs from the conserved cysteine through the conserved F or W. D genes are given only for firm matches. Only part of the rows carry a size: once, few, many, or a class if the clone is expanded.

CASSLSPYNEQFF,TGCGCCAGCAGCTTGAGTCCTTACAATGAGCAGTTCTTC,TRBJ2-1,-,-,TRBV5-1
CASSVSGEQFF,TGTGCCAGCAGTGTCTCAGGTGAGCAGTTCTTC,TRBJ2-1,-,-,TRBV28
CASSLLGQDYNEQFF,TGCGCCAGCAGCTTGTTAGGACAGGACTACAATGAGCAGTTCTTC,TRBJ2-1,TRBD1,-,TRBV5-1
CASSHRGLGEKLFF,TGCGCCAGCAGCCACAGGGGCTTGGGGGAAAAACTGTTTTTT,TRBJ1-4,-,-,TRBV4-3
CSVTRTVNTEAFF,TGCAGCGTGACAAGGACAGTGAACACTGAAGCTTTCTTT,TRBJ1-1,-,-,TRBV29-1
CASSFASGSSNEQFF,TGCGCCAGCAGCTTCGCTAGCGGGAGCTCCAATGAGCAGTTCTTC,TRBJ2-1,TRBD2,-,TRBV5-1
CSVDVALGGELFF,TGCAGCGTTGATGTGGCCCTAGGCGGGGAGCTGTTTTTT,TRBJ2-2,-,-,TRBV29-1
CASSLAGGGDEQFF,TGCGCCAGCAGCTTGGCCGGAGGAGGGGATGAGCAGTTCTTC,TRBJ2-1,-,-,TRBV5-1
CASSRGLAGLPGQETQYF,TGTGCCAGCAGCCGGGGACTAGCGGGACTACCCGGCCAAGAGACCCAGTACTTC,TRBJ2-5,TRBD2,once,TRBV7-9
CASRSAVTGNTIYF,TGTGCCAGCAGGTCGGCCGTAACTGGAAACACCATATATTTT,TRBJ1-3,-,-,TRBV6-6
CASSFTFLVSMEQFF,TGTGCCAGCAGCTTTACGTTTCTCGTCAGCATGGAGCAGTTCTTC,TRBJ2-1,-,-,TRBV7-2
CASSSAGTGGGNTIYF,TGTGCCAGCAGTTCGGCCGGGACAGGAGGGGGAAACACCATATATTTT,TRBJ1-3,TRBD1,-,TRBV28
CASSFGGIPTQPQHF,TGTGCCAGCAGTTTCGGTGGGATCCCCACCCAGCCCCAGCATTTT,TRBJ1-5,-,-,TRBV27
CASSSSGQSETQYF,TGTGCCAGCTCATCATCAGGACAGTCAGAGACCCAGTACTTC,TRBJ2-5,-,-,TRBV18
CASSLIGRSSTDTQYF,TGTGCCAGCAGTTTGATCGGCCGATCTAGCACAGATACGCAGTATTTT,TRBJ2-3,-,-,TRBV28
CASNTGQGWSEQYF,TGCGCCAGCAACACGGGACAGGGCTGGAGCGAGCAGTACTTC,TRBJ2-7,TRBD1,-,TRBV5-1
CASSQDRVDEQFF,TGCGCCAGCAGCCAAGATCGAGTGGATGAGCAGTTCTTC,TRBJ2-1,-,-,TRBV4-1